These T cell receptor beta chains were read from a single sample in a study of blood T cell repertoires in COVID-19. Data came from immunoSEQ multiplex PCR; TCRdb stores just in-frame clones and leaves some out. The repertoire consists of tens of thousands of clones, with approximately 81% occurring once and the leading ten covering roughly 15%. Sequences were obtained from peripheral blood. The receptors were sampled from a woman older than 75 with acute or convalescent COVID-19. CDR3s include the opening cysteine and the closing phenylalanine or tryptophan. Fields, in order: V gene, clone size, D gene, J gene, CDR3 protein, CDR3 DNA. The D gene is left open where the match is weak. Rows may omit the clone size; those that give it use once, few, many or a size class.

V: TRBV4-3; size: NA; D: NA; J: TRBJ2-7; CDR3: CASSQDQGMSYEQYF; DNA: TGCGCCAGCAGCCAAGATCAGGGAATGTCCTACGAGCAGTACTTC
V: TRBV5-1; size: NA; D: TRBD1; J: TRBJ1-2; CDR3: CASSLEGTVYGYTF; DNA: TGCGCCAGCAGCTTGGAGGGGACAGTCTATGGCTACACCTTC
V: TRBV28; size: NA; D: NA; J: TRBJ2-7; CDR3: CASTVGGELNEQYF; DNA: TGTGCCAGCACCGTCGGAGGGGAGTTAAACGAGCAGTACTTC
V: TRBV19; size: NA; D: TRBD1; J: TRBJ1-6; CDR3: CASSVQGVIGSPLHF; DNA: TGTGCCAGTAGTGTGCAGGGGGTTATCGGTTCACCCCTCCACTTT
V: TRBV7-8; size: NA; D: NA; J: TRBJ1-2; CDR3: CASSQFIDRPYGYTF; DNA: TGTGCCAGCAGCCAATTCATTGACAGACCCTATGGCTACACCTTC
V: TRBV6-2/TRBV6-3; size: NA; D: TRBD1; J: TRBJ2-5; CDR3: CASSKQKTGGSGTQYF; DNA: TGTGCCAGCAGTAAGCAGAAAACAGGGGGCTCGGGGACCCAGTACTTC
V: TRBV9; size: NA; D: TRBD1; J: TRBJ2-2; CDR3: CASSPRQGMNTGELFF; DNA: TGTGCCAGCAGCCCAAGACAGGGAATGAACACCGGGGAGCTGTTTTTT
V: TRBV18; size: once; D: NA; J: TRBJ1-4; CDR3: CASSPEVVQNQKLFF; DNA: TGTGCCAGCTCACCAGAAGTTGTACAGAATCAAAAACTGTTTTTT
V: TRBV10-2; size: NA; D: TRBD2; J: TRBJ2-2; CDR3: CASSDNRGGTGELFF; DNA: TGCGCCAGCAGTGACAATCGGGGGGGCACCGGGGAGCTGTTTTTT
V: TRBV9; size: NA; D: NA; J: TRBJ2-2; CDR3: CASSGRDFITGELFF; DNA: TGTGCCAGCAGCGGCCGGGACTTCATCACCGGGGAGCTGTTTTTT
V: TRBV24-1; size: NA; D: TRBD1; J: TRBJ2-2; CDR3: CATSDLPGQGNTGELFF; DNA: TGTGCCACCAGTGACTTGCCGGGACAGGGGAACACCGGGGAGCTGTTTTTT
V: TRBV5-4; size: NA; D: TRBD1; J: TRBJ2-2; CDR3: CASSLAGRDRFTGELFF; DNA: TGTGCCAGCAGCTTGGCCGGACGGGACAGATTCACCGGGGAGCTGTTTTTT
V: TRBV4-3; size: NA; D: NA; J: TRBJ2-1; CDR3: CASSQGGGVNYNEQFF; DNA: TGCGCCAGCAGCCAGGGGGGGGGCGTGAACTACAATGAGCAGTTCTTC
V: TRBV15; size: NA; D: NA; J: TRBJ2-3; CDR3: CATSRDGRDTQYF; DNA: TGTGCCACCAGCAGAGATGGCAGGGATACGCAGTATTTT
V: TRBV9; size: NA; D: TRBD1; J: TRBJ2-7; CDR3: CASSPGQSYEQYF; DNA: TGTGCCAGCAGCCCGGGACAGAGCTACGAGCAGTACTTC
V: TRBV5-4; size: NA; D: NA; J: TRBJ2-3; CDR3: CATTISGTDTQYF; DNA: TGTGCCACCACGATCTCGGGTACAGATACGCAGTATTTT
V: TRBV28; size: NA; D: NA; J: TRBJ1-1; CDR3: CASSFPPREAFF; DNA: TGTGCCAGCAGTTTCCCCCCCCGTGAAGCTTTCTTT
V: TRBV19; size: NA; D: NA; J: TRBJ2-7; CDR3: CASSIGQTYPMPYEQYF; DNA: TGTGCCAGTAGTATAGGACAGACTTATCCAATGCCATACGAGCAGTACTTC
V: TRBV10-1; size: many; D: NA; J: TRBJ1-2; CDR3: CASSHTTNYGYTF; DNA: TGCGCCAGCAGCCACACAACTAACTATGGCTACACCTTC
V: TRBV11-2; size: once; D: NA; J: TRBJ2-7; CDR3: CASSLKADSYEQYF; DNA: TGTGCCAGCAGCTTAAAAGCCGACAGCTACGAGCAGTACTTC
V: TRBV19; size: once; D: TRBD1; J: TRBJ1-5; CDR3: CASSPRDRSQPQHF; DNA: TGTGCCAGTAGTCCCCGGGACAGATCTCAGCCCCAGCATTTT
V: TRBV6-5; size: NA; D: TRBD1; J: TRBJ2-7; CDR3: CASGRGQGEYEQYF; DNA: TGTGCCAGCGGACGGGGACAGGGGGAGTACGAGCAGTACTTC
V: TRBV6-4; size: NA; D: NA; J: TRBJ1-2; CDR3: CASSDSSRREGYTF; DNA: TGTGCCAGCAGTGACTCGAGTCGACGGGAAGGCTACACCTTC
V: TRBV14; size: NA; D: TRBD1; J: TRBJ1-3; CDR3: CASSLTGTEWNTIYF; DNA: TGTGCCAGCAGCCTCACCGGGACAGAGTGGAACACCATATATTTT
V: TRBV7-9; size: once; D: NA; J: TRBJ1-1; CDR3: CASSPILMRNTEAFF; DNA: TGTGCCAGCAGCCCCATCCTGATGAGGAACACTGAAGCTTTCTTT
V: TRBV30; size: few; D: TRBD1; J: TRBJ1-4; CDR3: CAWGPGGLNEKLFF; DNA: TGTGCCTGGGGACCAGGGGGCCTTAATGAAAAACTGTTTTTT
V: TRBV30; size: NA; D: TRBD1; J: TRBJ1-5; CDR3: CAWRGGQGFNQPQHF; DNA: TGTGCCTGGAGGGGAGGACAGGGGTTCAATCAGCCCCAGCATTTT
V: TRBV7-5; size: NA; D: NA; J: TRBJ2-7; CDR3: CARSLDESGGRRMNEQYF; DNA: TGTGCCAGAAGCTTAGATGAAAGCGGGGGACGACGAATGAACGAGCAGTACTTC
V: TRBV4-3; size: once; D: TRBD2; J: TRBJ2-2; CDR3: CASSRQALAGGLIGELFF; DNA: TGCGCCAGCAGCCGCCAAGCATTAGCGGGGGGGCTGATCGGGGAGCTGTTTTTT
V: TRBV5-3; size: NA; D: TRBD2; J: TRBJ2-1; CDR3: CARSAAGERERGNEQFF; DNA: TGTGCCAGAAGCGCGGCCGGGGAGCGGGAGAGGGGTAATGAGCAGTTCTTC
V: TRBV5-6; size: NA; D: NA; J: TRBJ2-6; CDR3: CASSLVRVTGANVLTF; DNA: TGTGCCAGCAGCTTGGTACGGGTGACTGGGGCCAACGTCCTGACTTTC
V: TRBV21-1; size: NA; D: NA; J: TRBJ1-6; CDR3: CASSPRLTGENNSPLHF; DNA: TGTGCCAGCAGCCCTCGGCTGACAGGGGAAAATAATTCACCCCTCCACTTT
V: TRBV20-1; size: NA; D: TRBD2; J: TRBJ2-1; CDR3: CSASGLGFYNEQFF; DNA: TGCAGTGCTAGTGGACTAGGATTCTACAATGAGCAGTTCTTC
V: TRBV7-9; size: NA; D: NA; J: TRBJ2-4; CDR3: CASSLVAGGLAKNIQYF; DNA: TGTGCCAGCAGCTTAGTAGCCGGGGGACTAGCCAAAAACATTCAGTACTTC
V: TRBV5-8; size: NA; D: TRBD1; J: TRBJ1-5; CDR3: CASTQWNGQGDYQPQHF; DNA: TGTGCCAGCACTCAATGGAACGGACAGGGGGATTATCAGCCCCAGCATTTT
V: TRBV19; size: NA; D: TRBD1; J: TRBJ1-6; CDR3: CASTSWSGTGNSPLHF; DNA: TGTGCCAGTACCTCCTGGAGCGGGACAGGTAATTCACCCCTCCACTTT
V: TRBV4-3; size: NA; D: TRBD2; J: TRBJ2-7; CDR3: CASSQELAGIGGSYEQYF; DNA: TGCGCCAGCAGCCAAGAACTAGCGGGAATCGGCGGATCCTACGAGCAGTACTTC
V: TRBV5-6; size: NA; D: NA; J: TRBJ2-6; CDR3: CASSRPGSGANVLTF; DNA: TGTGCCAGCAGCAGACCCGGGTCTGGGGCCAACGTCCTGACTTTC
V: TRBV7-8; size: NA; D: TRBD1; J: TRBJ2-7; CDR3: CASSLAGTGGFSYEQYF; DNA: TGTGCCAGCAGCTTAGCGGGGACAGGGGGCTTCTCCTACGAGCAGTACTTC
V: TRBV5-4; size: NA; D: NA; J: TRBJ1-3; CDR3: CASSLAAGQFSGNTIYF; DNA: TGTGCCAGCAGCTTGGCCGCAGGACAGTTCTCTGGAAACACCATATATTTT